Listed here are 18 T cell receptor beta chains from one sample, sequenced in a study of blood T cell repertoires in COVID-19. Generated by immunoSEQ multiplex PCR, the TCRdb table keeps only in-frame clones and is missing some. The data show approximately 300,000 clones, 89% seen once. Material for sequencing was PBMCs or T cells enriched from blood (not recorded which). Receptors were obtained from a man in his sixties who had recovered from COVID-19.

CDR3 in DNA: TGTGCCAGCAGCCTTCACGTAGCGGGAGGGCCGCGGGAGCAGTTCTTC. Translation gives CASSLHVAGGPREQFF. The V and J genes are TRBV7-2 and TRBJ2-1, with 11 bases fitting TRBD2. Germline trimming cut 5 bases from V and 10 bases from J; bases unmatched to any gene: 13. From germline, CDR1 is SGHTA and CDR2 FQGNSA. The length of the CDR3 is 16 residues.

This clone was counted a few times. The rearrangement joins TRBV7-2 to TRBJ2-1, with TRBD2 identical over 10 bases. CDR1 SGHTA and CDR2 FQGNSA come from the germline V gene. V lost 2 bases, J lost 6 bases, and 4 bases stayed unmatched. The CDR3 covers 15 residues. The CDR3 protein is CASSLRSGRANEQFF. CDR3 DNA: TGTGCCAGCAGCTTAAGGAGCGGGAGGGCCAATGAGCAGTTCTTC.

This clone was recorded once. The V gene is TRBV9, the J gene TRBJ2-5, with 10 bases aligning to TRBD2. The germline CDR1 and CDR2 sequences are SGDLS and YYNGEE. This CDR3 has 16 residues. The V and J ends lost 3 bases and 1 base, in that order; junction bases with no gene match: 6. Written as DNA, the CDR3 is TGTGCCAGCAGCGCCGGACTAGCGGATTTCCAAGAGACCCAGTACTTC. Protein product: CASSAGLADFQETQYF.

The CDR3: CASSPRNPSSYNEQFF. In nucleotides, the CDR3 is TGTGCCAGCTCACCACGAAATCCTAGCTCCTACAATGAGCAGTTCTTC. The V and J genes are TRBV18 and TRBJ2-1; D ambiguous. This CDR3 comprises 16 residues. Germline CDR1 and CDR2: KGHSH and LQKENI. The V end was cut by 1 base, the J end by 0 bases, with 10 bases between. The full variable domain, with the rest looked up from reference TRBV18 and TRBJ2-1, is NAGVMQNPRHLVRRRGQEARLRCSPMKGHSHVYWYRQLPEEGLKFMVYLQKENIIDESGMPKERFSAEFPKEGPSILRIQQVVRGDSAAYFCASSPRNPSSYNEQFFGPGTRLTVL.

The chain couples TRBV14 to TRBJ2-2; 10 bases line up with TRBD2. This CDR3 contains 21 residues. V lost 0 bases and J lost 0; bases outside the gene matches: 13. Germline CDR1 reads SGHDN; CDR2 reads FVKESK. CDR3 coding DNA: TGTGCCAGCAGCCAAGATCGAGTTGTTTGGACTAGCGGAGCGAACACCGGGGAGCTGTTTTTT. Protein product: CASSQDRVVWTSGANTGELFF.

The rearrangement uses TRBV7-3 and TRBJ2-2, with 8 bases identical to TRBD1. Losses at the gene ends were 4 bases for V and 4 bases for J; bases not matched to a gene: 8. Germline assignment: CDR1 SGHTA and CDR2 FQGTGA. There are 16 residues in the CDR3. The CDR3 protein is CASSSGQTGATGELFF. The CDR3 DNA sequence: TGTGCCAGCAGCTCCGGCCAGACAGGGGCCACCGGGGAGCTGTTTTTT.

The chain links TRBV24-1 to TRBJ2-1; D might be TRBD2 (5 bases). Germline V gene lookup returns CDR1 KGHDR and CDR2 SFDVKD. The CDR3 consists of 15 residues. Trimming shortened V by 5 bases and J by 6 bases, and 16 bases separated the two germline ends. CDR3 amino acids: CATSGSGSARNEQFF. DNA of the CDR3: TGTGCCACCAGTGGATCTGGGAGTGCGCGCAATGAGCAGTTCTTC.

The chain has TRBV6-5 and TRBJ1-6; 7 nucleotides line up with TRBD1. CDR3 length: 11 residues. V dropped 6 bases and J dropped 13; count of bases not matched to a gene: 3. Germline CDR1 MNHEY, CDR2 SVGAGI. The CDR3 DNA reads TGTGCCAGCAGATTCAGGGGGCCCCTCCACTTT. It translates to CASRFRGPLHF.

J is TRBJ2-7 and V is TRBV5-1, with D hard to call. The CDR3 has 11 residues. The germline V gene encodes CDR1 SGHRS and CDR2 YFSETQ. Trimming stripped 1 base from V and 5 bases from J, with 4 bases between. CDR3 region: CASSLFDEQYF. DNA of the CDR3: TGCGCCAGCAGCTTGTTCGACGAGCAGTACTTC.

The gene calls are TRBV10-3 and TRBJ2-2; TRBD2 might be the D (5 bases). This CDR3 region has 15 residues. CDR1 is ENHRY, CDR2 SYGVKD, per germline. V shed 3 bases and J shed 0 bases, with 8 bases lying between them. The CDR3 bases are TGTGCCATCAGTGAAAGCGGCCCGAACACCGGGGAGCTGTTTTTT. It yields the protein CAISESGPNTGELFF.

The rearrangement links TRBV11-2 to TRBJ2-1; 10 bases match TRBD2. The CDR3 length is 17 residues. Germline V gene lookup returns CDR1 SGHAT and CDR2 FQNNGV. The junction had 9 bases not matched to a gene; V was cut back by 1 base and J by 6 bases. As DNA, the CDR3 is TGTGCCAGCAGCTTAGTCACGGTGCTAGCGGGAGCCAATGAGCAGTTCTTC. It is translated as CASSLVTVLAGANEQFF.

The rearrangement joins TRBV6-5 to TRBJ2-7; 8 nucleotides align to TRBD2. The germline V gene encodes CDR1 MNHEY and CDR2 SVGAGI. The CDR3 extends over 13 amino acids. The junction had 8 bases not matched to a gene; V was cut back by 8 bases and J by 5 bases. This chain's CDR3 is CASLVAGMNEQYF. CDR3 nucleotide sequence: TGTGCCAGCCTGGTAGCGGGAATGAACGAGCAGTACTTC.

The rearrangement links TRBV5-4 to TRBJ2-5; 13 bases match TRBD2. Germline V gives CDR1 SGHNT, CDR2 YYREEE (reference sequence). This CDR3 spans 16 amino acids. The J segment lost 4 bases and the V segment lost 3 bases, leaving 6 bases of the junction unmatched. The CDR3 is CASSSGGLAGAETQYF. The CDR3, as DNA: TGTGCCAGCAGCTCGGGAGGACTAGCGGGAGCAGAGACCCAGTACTTC.

The rearrangement uses TRBV28 and TRBJ1-4; the match to TRBD1 covers 8 bases. Germline assignment: CDR1 MDHEN and CDR2 SYDVKM. V shed 0 bases and J 13 bases; nucleotides not matched to a gene: 10. There are 15 residues in the CDR3. CDR3 loop: CASSLWVRGDRGLFF. CDR3 in DNA: TGTGCCAGCAGTTTATGGGTGAGGGGAGACAGGGGACTGTTTTTT. The full variable domain, rest sourced from reference TRBV28 and TRBJ1-4, is DVKVTQSSRYLVKRTGEKVFLECVQDMDHENMFWYRQDPGLGLRLIYFSYDVKMKEKGDIPEGYSVSREKKERFSLILESASTNQTSMYLCASSLWVRGDRGLFFGSGTQLSVL.

This rearrangement joins TRBV5-1 to TRBJ1-2; 8 nucleotides line up with TRBD1. With 4 bases clipped from V and 4 bases from J, the junction kept 12 bases outside the gene matches. The CDR3 is 16 amino acids. Germline values: CDR1 SGHRS, CDR2 YFSETQ. CDR3 sequence (DNA): TGCGCCAGCAGCGTAGCCACGGGACAGGAAAGCTATGGCTACACCTTC. Its translation: CASSVATGQESYGYTF.

This chain joins TRBV23-1 and TRBJ2-1; 10 nucleotides match TRBD2. TRBV23-1 is classed as an ORF, of uncertain function. V was pared by 6 bases and J by 2 bases, with 4 bases of the junction left unmatched. The length of the CDR3 is 15 residues. The CDR3 coding sequence is TGCGCCAGCAGACCACTAGCGGGGACCTACAATGAGCAGTTCTTC. Translating gives CASRPLAGTYNEQFF.

CDR3 DNA: TGTGCCAGCAGTCAGACTAGCGGGTCCTACGAGCAGTACTTC. Amino acid sequence: CASSQTSGSYEQYF. This chain uses TRBV6-2 or TRBV6-3 with TRBJ2-7; TRBD2 matches 10 bases. With 5 bases clipped from V and 1 base from J, the junction kept 2 bases outside the gene matches. Germline assignment: CDR1 MNHEY and CDR2 SVGEGT. The CDR3 runs to 14 residues.

The rearrangement uses TRBV27 and TRBJ1-4; D is undetermined. Germline loops: CDR1 MNHEY, CDR2 SMNVEV (reference sequence). V was trimmed by 2 bases and J by 5 bases, leaving 9 bases between them. This CDR3 has 14 amino acids. CDR3 protein: CASSLAGSNEKLFF. In DNA form, the CDR3 reads TGTGCCAGCAGTTTAGCCGGGAGCAATGAAAAACTGTTTTTT.